The 30 T cell receptor beta chains in this list originate from one sample, sequenced in a study of blood T cells in healthy people across ages (dated by TCRdb to about 2015). The library was obtained by 5' RACE. This sample was sequenced with an Illumina HiSeq 2500. A second PCR of roughly 7 to 11 cycles was run with a J-beta primer mix and a sample-barcoded 5' primer. TCRdb cleaned the public reads at Q25 with fastp, built clones with MiXCR and kept in-frame beta chains. Every entry covers one CDR3 protein and lists the most common genes and DNA from its rows. In all, the sample holds approximately 690,000 distinct CDR3 sequences, and roughly 41% of those were seen once. The ten largest clones capture about 32% of the sample. The sample taken for sequencing was blood. Source of these receptors: a man older than 75 in good health.

In its sample, this clonotype was seen a few times. The J gene is TRBJ2-6, the V gene TRBV9; D call uncertain. This CDR3 contains 15 residues. The V end lost 0 bases, the J end lost 3 bases, and 7 bases lay between the germline ends. Looked up from germline, CDR1 is SGDLS and CDR2 is YYNGEE. The CDR3 DNA reads TGTGCCAGCAGCGTAGGTCTGGGTGGGGCCAACGTCCTGACTTTC. As protein: CASSVGLGGANVLTF.

Turning to this clonotype: A read error may account for a junction end that differs from germline. CDR3 in amino acids: CASSLPGRDNNYDYTF. The CDR3 DNA follows: TGTGCCAGCAGCTTACCAGGGAGGGACAACAACTATGACTACACCTTC. The V call is TRBV5-6, the J call TRBJ1-2; TRBD1 is a possible D gene (6 bases). Germline V CDR1 and CDR2: SGHDT, YYEEEE. CDR3 length: 16 residues.

The chain is built from TRBV12-3 or TRBV12-4 and TRBJ2-1, with 10 nucleotides matching TRBD2. The end of the DNA fits TRBJ2-7 better, so the J call may be wrong. The CDR3 has 15 amino acids. The CDR3 protein is CASSFERGGRYEQYF. The DNA of the CDR3 is TGTGCCAGCAGCTTCGAGCGGGGGGGCCGTTACGAGCAGTACTTC.

This clonotype turned up a few times. CDR3 coding DNA: TGTGCCAGCAGCTTACAGGTTTTCTACGAGCAGTACTTC. Protein product: CASSLQVFYEQYF. The chain links TRBV7-2 to TRBJ2-7, with no clear D. The CDR3 sequence is 13 residues long. Trimming stripped 2 bases from V and 3 bases from J, with 8 bases between. From germline, CDR1 is SGHTA and CDR2 FQGNSA.

This chain joins TRBV15 and TRBJ1-6; 9 bases line up with TRBD1. This CDR3 is built from 16 residues. The trim removed 5 bases at V and 11 bases at J, leaving 13 bases unmatched. The V gene's germline CDR1 is LNHNV and CDR2 YYDKDF (reference sequence). The CDR3 region has the DNA TGTGCCACCAGCCCCGACTTGGACAGGGGAAATGCACCCCTCCACTTT. It yields the protein CATSPDLDRGNAPLHF.

This clonotype was detected a few times. The V and J genes are TRBV7-2 and TRBJ2-1, with 7 nucleotides matching TRBD2. V was clipped by 8 bases and J by 0 bases; unmatched bases: 10. Germline V gene lookup returns CDR1 SGHTA and CDR2 FQGNSA. This CDR3 is 16 amino acids long. The CDR3 is CASGLQTGGSYNEQFF. The CDR3 DNA reads TGTGCCAGCGGACTCCAGACGGGGGGCTCCTACAATGAGCAGTTCTTC.

On this clonotype itself: One junction end does not reproduce the germline sequence, and a read error may be involved. The chain carries TRBV6-5 and TRBJ2-2, with 8 bases matching TRBD1. The CDR3 extends over 15 amino acids. Germline V CDR1 and CDR2: MNHEY, SVGAGI. The CDR3 region is CACSHDRGGFGELFF. The CDR3 region has the DNA TGTGCCTGCAGTCATGACAGGGGCGGTTTCGGGGAGCTGTTTTTT.

This clonotype appeared a few times. This chain joins TRBV11-2 and TRBJ1-4, with a tentative D call TRBD1 (5 bases). This CDR3 contains 15 residues. Germline V gives CDR1 SGHAT, CDR2 FQNNGV. Trimming stripped 5 bases from V and 4 bases from J, with 14 bases between. The CDR3 DNA reads TGTGCCAGCAGCCCGCCGGGACTCGATAATGAAAAACTGTTTTTT. Amino acid sequence: CASSPPGLDNEKLFF.

The V call is TRBV6-5, the J call TRBJ2-4; D possibly corresponds to TRBD1 (7 bases). Per germline, CDR1 MNHEY and CDR2 SVGAGI. The CDR3 has 15 residues. V was cut by 7 bases and J by 3 bases, with 16 bases left in between. The CDR3 DNA follows: TGTGCCAGCACTCAGGGGGGAATTGGCAAAAACATTCAGTACTTC. Protein: CASTQGGIGKNIQYF.

This clonotype has a handful of counts. The rearrangement uses TRBV7-2 and TRBJ2-5; 7 nucleotides agree with TRBD2. Trimming took 1 base from V and 4 from J; bases not matched to a gene: 21. The CDR3 covers 20 residues. Germline CDR1 and CDR2: SGHTA and FQGNSA. CDR3 DNA sequence: TGTGCCAGCAGCTTAGAAGTTGCGGTTAGGGCTAGCGGACGACGAGAGACCCAGTACTTC. This translates into CASSLEVAVRASGRRETQYF.

The V gene is TRBV7-2, the J gene TRBJ2-5; 8 bases align to TRBD1. Trimming removed 5 bases from V and 4 bases from J; junction bases left unmatched: 9. Germline CDR1 and CDR2: SGHTA and FQGNSA. CDR3 length: 15 residues. Here the CDR3 reads CASSLRTGQVETQYF. The DNA for the CDR3 is TGTGCCAGCAGCCTACGGACAGGGCAAGTAGAGACCCAGTACTTC.

The genes are TRBV25-1 and TRBJ2-5; D perhaps matches TRBD1 (5 bases). Germline values: CDR1 MGHDK, CDR2 SYGVNS. The CDR3 runs 14 residues. V lost 4 bases, J lost 4 bases, and 13 bases lay in between. The DNA of the CDR3 is TGTGCCAGCAGTGGATTCACAGGTCCAGAGACCCAGTACTTC. Translating it yields CASSGFTGPETQYF.

The table lists this clonotype with a few counts. The chain carries TRBV12-3 or TRBV12-4 and TRBJ2-7; D perhaps matches TRBD2 (5 bases). This CDR3 is built from 17 residues. Trimming left V 8 bases short and J 7 bases short, with 30 bases between. Here the CDR3 DNA reads TGTGCCAGCCTCTTCTCCGGGAACAGAAACTCCTACAATGAGCAGTACTTC. Protein product: CASLFSGNRNSYNEQYF.

This clonotype was detected ten times or more. This chain uses TRBV10-3 with TRBJ2-1, with TRBD1 matching over 7 bases. There are 14 residues in the CDR3. Unmatched junction bases numbered 9, after V lost 11 bases and J lost 2 bases. Germline loops: CDR1 ENHRY, CDR2 SYGVKD. The chain's CDR3 is CAAATGSAYNEQFF. The CDR3 DNA follows: TGTGCCGCCGCGACAGGGAGTGCCTACAATGAGCAGTTCTTC.

This clonotype showed up many times. This chain uses TRBV28 with TRBJ1-4; D call uncertain. Trimming shortened V by 7 bases and J by 5 bases, and 17 bases separated the two germline ends. Germline V lookup: CDR1 MDHEN, CDR2 SYDVKM. CDR3 length: 15 residues. The CDR3: CASILGSAPNEKLFF. The CDR3 DNA is TGTGCCAGCATCTTGGGGTCGGCCCCAAATGAAAAACTGTTTTTT.

The CDR3, as DNA: TGTGCCACCAGTGATGGGGGGAGGGTCCAAGAGACCCAGTACTTC. It yields the protein CATSDGGRVQETQYF. The gene calls are TRBV24-1 and TRBJ2-7, with 7 positions matching TRBD2. The DNA end is more similar to TRBJ2-5, so the J call may be wrong. Germline V gene sequence: CDR1 KGHDR, CDR2 SFDVKD. This CDR3 spans 15 amino acids.

This clonotype was seen a few times. The chain joins TRBV20-1 to TRBJ2-5; D is perhaps TRBD2 (7 bases). Germline CDR1 DFQATT, CDR2 SNEGSKA (reference sequence). V shed 3 bases and J shed 4 bases, with 15 bases lying between them. The CDR3 contains 14 residues. This CDR3 is CSARWGGLRETQYF. The CDR3 nucleotides are TGCAGTGCTAGGTGGGGGGGCCTCCGAGAGACCCAGTACTTC.

In this sample, this clonotype turned up many times. V gene TRBV5-1 combines with J gene TRBJ2-1; possible D gene TRBD2, 6 bases. CDR1 and CDR2 from the germline V gene are SGHRS and YFSETQ. Between the trimmed V and J ends, which lost 5 bases and 0 bases, there was a span of 12 bases. This CDR3 contains 15 residues. The CDR3 DNA sequence: TGCGCCAGCAGTTATAGCGGAAGCTCCTACAATGAGCAGTTCTTC. This encodes CASSYSGSSYNEQFF.

This clonotype was observed a few times. The gene calls are TRBV6-5 and TRBJ1-2; TRBD1 agrees at 8 bases. The CDR3 consists of 13 residues. With 6 bases clipped from V and 7 bases from J, the junction kept 7 bases outside the gene matches. Germline CDR1 reads MNHEY; CDR2 reads SVGAGI. DNA of the CDR3: TGTGCCAGCAGCAGACAGGGGATATTTGGCTACACCTTC. It specifies CASSRQGIFGYTF.

V gene TRBV6-2 or TRBV6-3 combines with J gene TRBJ2-3; TRBD2 agrees at 11 bases. This CDR3 is 17 amino acids long. Germline V gene sequence: CDR1 MNHEY, CDR2 SVGEGT. Trimming at V came to 7 bases and at J to 2 bases, leaving 11 bases not matched to a gene. The CDR3 DNA sequence: TGTGCCAGCATTAGCGGGGGGGCCTCTGGATCCACAGATACGCAGTATTTT. Protein sequence: CASISGGASGSTDTQYF.

Here the CDR3 DNA reads TGTGCCAGCAGTTACCTACAGGTCCTCCACTTT. This translates into CASSYLQVLHF. This chain connects TRBV6-2 or TRBV6-3 to TRBJ1-6; D is perhaps TRBD1 (5 bases). Trimming stripped 2 bases from V and 15 bases from J, with 8 bases between. The CDR3 contains 11 residues. Germline V gene data show CDR1 as MNHEY and CDR2 as SVGEGT.

This clonotype was counted a few times. The chain uses TRBV6-2 or TRBV6-3 and TRBJ2-7; D gene uncertain. V lost 8 bases to trimming and J lost 3 bases, with 8 bases between them. Germline CDR1 and CDR2: MNHEY and SVGEGT. The CDR3 loop spans 11 amino acids. CDR3 residues: CASADRYEQYF. The DNA of the CDR3 is TGTGCCAGCGCTGATCGCTACGAGCAGTACTTC.

The rearrangement links TRBV6-1 to TRBJ1-2; TRBD1 matches at 9 bases. The CDR3 consists of 14 residues. Per the germline V gene, CDR1 is MNHNS and CDR2 is SASEGT. V trimming: 8 bases; J trimming: 2 bases; junction bases outside the gene matches: 6. The CDR3 protein is CASEDRGLNYGYTF. The CDR3 coding sequence is TGTGCCAGCGAGGACAGGGGTCTCAACTATGGCTACACCTTC.

This clonotype was seen many times. The genes are TRBV9 and TRBJ2-7, with D tentatively TRBD1 (5 bases). Germline values: CDR1 SGDLS, CDR2 YYNGEE. This CDR3 comprises 15 residues. V gave up 0 bases and J gave up 3 bases, with 13 bases separating them. CDR3 DNA sequence: TGTGCCAGCAGCGTAGCGGGTCAGGGTAGCTACGAGCAGTACTTC. Protein product: CASSVAGQGSYEQYF.

The table lists this clonotype with a count of one. V is TRBV6-2 or TRBV6-3 and J is TRBJ2-3, with 11 bases matching TRBD2. With 4 bases clipped from V and 8 bases from J, the junction kept 20 bases outside the gene matches. There are 19 residues in the CDR3. In germline, CDR1 is MNHEY, CDR2 SVGEGT. CDR3: CASSSVTSGRGRGSGTQYF. The CDR3 nucleotides are TGTGCCAGCAGTTCAGTTACTAGCGGGAGAGGAAGGGGTTCGGGTACGCAGTATTTT.

This clonotype appeared many times. The chain has TRBV7-2 and TRBJ2-4, with D possibly matching TRBD1 (8 bases). The V gene lost 1 base and the J gene lost 6 bases, with 13 bases spanning the gap. CDR3 length: 15 residues. The germline V gene has CDR1 SGHTA and CDR2 FQGNSA. CDR3 protein: CASSLDRGGRNIQYF. The CDR3 nucleotides read TGTGCCAGCAGCTTAGACAGGGGGGGGCGAAACATTCAGTACTTC.

The table lists this clonotype with a few counts. This chain uses TRBV20-1 with TRBJ2-5, with 8 bases fitting TRBD1. V lost 2 bases, J lost 5 bases, and 13 bases stayed unmatched. CDR1 and CDR2 from the germline V gene are DFQATT and SNEGSKA (reference sequence). This CDR3 is built from 16 residues. CDR3 in amino acids: CSARRRQGPGWETQYF. In DNA form, the CDR3 reads TGCAGTGCTAGACGCCGACAGGGGCCGGGCTGGGAGACCCAGTACTTC.

CDR3 sequence (DNA): TGTGCCAGCAGCTTAGAGGCTCTAGCGGGAGGCGAGCAGTACTTC. Protein sequence: CASSLEALAGGEQYF. The chain combines TRBV7-2 with TRBJ2-7; TRBD2 matches at 11 bases. Trimming took 1 base from V and 6 from J; bases not matched to a gene: 5. The CDR3 runs to 15 residues. CDR1 and CDR2 from the germline V gene are SGHTA and FQGNSA.

The V gene is TRBV7-9, the J gene TRBJ2-3; 9 positions match TRBD1. This CDR3 comprises 16 residues. Germline CDR1 and CDR2: SEHNR and FQNEAQ (reference sequence). V trimming: 5 bases; J trimming: 6 bases; junction bases outside the gene matches: 12. CDR3 in amino acids: CASSKGTGRGADTQYF. The CDR3 DNA follows: TGTGCCAGCAGCAAAGGGACAGGGAGAGGTGCCGATACGCAGTATTTT.

This clonotype was picked up a small number of times. The chain joins TRBV20-1 to TRBJ1-2; D is perhaps TRBD1 (5 bases). There are 13 residues in the CDR3. Per germline, CDR1 DFQATT and CDR2 SNEGSKA (reference sequence). Trimming removed 1 base at V and 2 bases at J, with 8 bases between. For the CDR3, the DNA is TGCAGTGCTAGAGCGGCAGGGAACTATGGCTACACCTTC. It specifies CSARAAGNYGYTF.